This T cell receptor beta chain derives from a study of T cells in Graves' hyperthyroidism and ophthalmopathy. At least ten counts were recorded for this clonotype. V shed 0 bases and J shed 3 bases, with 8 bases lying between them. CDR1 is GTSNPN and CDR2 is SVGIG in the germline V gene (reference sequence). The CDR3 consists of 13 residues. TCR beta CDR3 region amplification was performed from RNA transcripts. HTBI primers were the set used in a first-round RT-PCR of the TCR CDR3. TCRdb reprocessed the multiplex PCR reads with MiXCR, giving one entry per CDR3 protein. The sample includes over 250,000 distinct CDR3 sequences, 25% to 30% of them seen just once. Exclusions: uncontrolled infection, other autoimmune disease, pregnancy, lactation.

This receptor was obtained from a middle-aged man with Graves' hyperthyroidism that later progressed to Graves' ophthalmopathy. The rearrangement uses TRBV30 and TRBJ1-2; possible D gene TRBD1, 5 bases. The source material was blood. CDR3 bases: TGTGCCTGGAGTGTGGGGACTCACTATGGCTACACCTTC. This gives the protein CAWSVGTHYGYTF. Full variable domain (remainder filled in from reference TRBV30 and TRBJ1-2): SQTIHQWPATLVQPVGSPLSLECTVEGTSNPNLYWYRQAAGRGLQLLFYSVGIGQISSEVPQNLSASRPQDRQFILSSKKLLLSDSGFYLCAWSVGTHYGYTFGSGTRLTVV.